What follows are 20 T cell receptor beta chains derived from one specimen sequenced in a study of T cell responses to AZD1222 COVID-19 vaccine. Clones were sequenced by immunoSEQ multiplex PCR, and TCRdb holds only the in-frame ones, with some missing. The sample includes just under 150,000 clones, roughly 87% seen only once; the top ten take roughly 1.5%. The sample here was peripheral blood, taken 28 days after the second AZD1222 dose. The receptors here all came from an adult who received the AZD1222 COVID-19 vaccine.

This sequence joins TRBV5-1 and TRBJ2-3; 9 nucleotides agree with TRBD2. Trimming removed 0 bases from V and 6 bases from J; junction bases left unmatched: 8. Germline V gene sequence: CDR1 SGHRS, CDR2 YFSETQ. The CDR3 is 16 residues long. In nucleotides, the CDR3 is TGCGCCAGCAGCTTGGCCTTAGCGGGAGCCGTGGATACGCAGTATTTT. Protein product: CASSLALAGAVDTQYF.

This chain uses TRBV21-1 with TRBJ2-7. TRBV21-1 is deemed a pseudogene. The CDR3 runs to 17 residues. DNA of the CDR3: TGTGCCAGCAGCAACTCTATCATCTGGGACCGTACCTACGAGCAGTACTTC. It translates to CASSNSIIWDRTYEQYF.

The chain carries TRBV19 and TRBJ1-3; the match to TRBD1 covers 9 bases. V was clipped by 3 bases and J by 2 bases; unmatched bases: 2. The CDR3 spans 15 residues. Germline V gives CDR1 LNHDA, CDR2 SQIVND (reference sequence). The CDR3 loop is CASSIRTGAGNTIYF. CDR3 sequence (DNA): TGTGCCAGTAGTATTCGGACAGGGGCTGGAAACACCATATATTTT. Full variable domain (remainder filled in from reference TRBV19 and TRBJ1-3): DGGITQSPKYLFRKEGQNVTLSCEQNLNHDAMYWYRQDPGQGLRLIYYSQIVNDFQKGDIAEGYSVSREKKESFPLTVTSAQKNPTAFYLCASSIRTGAGNTIYFGEGSWLTVV.

V is TRBV15 and J is TRBJ1-1; D is possibly TRBD1 (6 bases). The CDR3 runs to 14 residues. In germline, CDR1 is LNHNV, CDR2 YYDKDF (reference sequence). V was shortened by 1 base and J by 6 bases, with 12 bases between the two germline ends. The CDR3 DNA reads as TGTGCCACCAGCAGAGCGGGGGCCCGCCCTGAAGCTTTCTTT. This gives the protein CATSRAGARPEAFF.

Here the CDR3 DNA reads TGTGCCAGCAGTTACTCAGAAAATCAGCCCCAGCATTTT. Amino acids: CASSYSENQPQHF. This chain joins TRBV6-2 or TRBV6-3 and TRBJ1-5; D is uncertain. V shed 0 bases and J shed 4 bases, with 4 bases lying between them. Germline CDR1 reads MNHEY; CDR2 reads SVGEGT. The CDR3 is made up of 13 amino acids.

This chain joins TRBV19 and TRBJ2-6, with no clear D. From germline, CDR1 is LNHDA and CDR2 SQIVND (reference sequence). The CDR3 is 11 amino acids. Trimming removed 3 bases at V and 12 bases at J, with 6 bases between. The CDR3 loop reads CASSIPGVLTF. The CDR3 nucleotides are TGTGCCAGTAGTATCCCCGGCGTCCTGACTTTC.

This chain joins TRBV3-1 (or the pseudogene TRBV3-2) and TRBJ1-1; a possible D gene is TRBD1 (5 bases). Trimming shortened V by 4 bases and J by 10 bases, and 13 bases separated the two germline ends. CDR3 size: 12 residues. Per the germline V gene, CDR1 is LGHDT and CDR2 is YNNKEL (reference sequence). CDR3 bases: TGTGCCAGCAGCCTTACAGGTAATGGAGCTTTCTTT. This translates into CASSLTGNGAFF.

V gene TRBV11-3 combines with J gene TRBJ1-1; D is undetermined. Trimming took off 0 bases at V and 0 bases at J, with 17 bases between the two ends. This CDR3 contains 18 residues. Germline loops: CDR1 SGHNT, CDR2 YENEEA. The chain's CDR3 is CASSLDGLGLVMNTEAFF. The CDR3 DNA reads TGTGCCAGCAGCTTAGATGGTTTAGGGTTGGTGATGAACACTGAAGCTTTCTTT.

V gene TRBV12-3 or TRBV12-4 combines with J gene TRBJ1-1, with a weak D call TRBD1 (6 bases). The CDR3 covers 13 residues. Between the trimmed V and J ends, which lost 3 bases and 3 bases, there was a span of 8 bases. The CDR3 DNA follows: TGTGCCAGCAGTTTCGAGGGGGACACTGAAGCTTTCTTT. Amino acid sequence: CASSFEGDTEAFF.

The J gene is TRBJ2-7, the V gene TRBV2; 8 bases align to TRBD2. This CDR3 has 14 residues. Trimming at V came to 11 bases and at J to 2 bases, leaving 11 bases not matched to a gene. Germline loops: CDR1 SNHLY, CDR2 FYNNEI. CDR3 nucleotides: TGTGCCGCCCGGGGGGGGACGTCTACCTACGAGCAGTACTTC. Amino acid sequence: CAARGGTSTYEQYF.

The count of this clone is one. The chain carries TRBV6-5 and TRBJ2-1, with D tentatively TRBD1 (6 bases). Per germline, CDR1 MNHEY and CDR2 SVGAGI. CDR3 size: 16 residues. The V gene lost 2 bases and the J gene lost 0 bases, with 11 bases spanning the gap. The CDR3 DNA follows: TGTGCCAGCAGTTACGGGACATTCGGCTCCTACAATGAGCAGTTCTTC. This encodes CASSYGTFGSYNEQFF.

The V gene is TRBV7-2, the J gene TRBJ2-7, with 13 bases aligning to TRBD2. The CDR3 loop spans 16 amino acids. Losses at the gene ends were 5 bases for V and 5 bases for J; bases not matched to a gene: 9. Germline assignment: CDR1 SGHTA and CDR2 FQGNSA. The CDR3 loop reads CASSPRVGLAGDEQYF. The CDR3 DNA reads as TGTGCCAGCAGCCCTAGGGTTGGACTAGCGGGAGACGAGCAGTACTTC.

The chain employs TRBV4-3 and TRBJ2-3; D gene unclear. CDR1 is LGHNA, CDR2 YSLEER, per germline. The length of the CDR3 is 14 residues. Trimming left V 0 bases short and J 1 base short, with 5 bases between. This chain's CDR3 is CASSQDMGTDTQYF. The CDR3 nucleotides are TGCGCCAGCAGCCAAGACATGGGCACAGATACGCAGTATTTT.

The chain employs TRBV3-1 (or the pseudogene TRBV3-2) and TRBJ2-5; TRBD1 matches at 8 bases. CDR3 length equals 15 residues. In germline, CDR1 is LGHDT, CDR2 YNNKEL (reference sequence). J was trimmed by 4 bases and V by 0 bases; bases with no gene match: 4. CDR3: CASSQEGQGRETQYF. In DNA, the CDR3 is TGTGCCAGCAGCCAAGAAGGACAGGGCAGAGAGACCCAGTACTTC.

The table lists this clone with a few counts. This chain connects TRBV3-1 (or the pseudogene TRBV3-2) to TRBJ2-7, with 14 bases lining up with TRBD2. This CDR3 region has 16 residues. The trim removed 4 bases at V and 2 bases at J, leaving 4 bases unmatched. Germline values: CDR1 LGHDT, CDR2 YNNKEL (reference sequence). The CDR3 is CASSLRLAGGPYEQYF. The CDR3 bases are TGTGCCAGCAGCCTTAGACTAGCGGGAGGGCCCTACGAGCAGTACTTC.

This clone occurred a few times. The DNA for the CDR3 is TGCGCCAGCAGCTTGGCCCAGGGTGGAAACACTGAAGCTTTCTTT. This codes for CASSLAQGGNTEAFF. The chain has TRBV5-1 and TRBJ1-1; a possible D gene is TRBD1 (5 bases). Germline loops: CDR1 SGHRS, CDR2 YFSETQ. With 0 bases removed from V and 2 bases from J, the gap between germline ends came to 11 bases. CDR3 length: 15 amino acids.

V gene TRBV28 combines with J gene TRBJ1-2, with a possible D match to TRBD1 (5 bases). Germline V CDR1 and CDR2: MDHEN, SYDVKM. V was clipped by 2 bases and J by 7 bases, with 8 bases between them. The CDR3 is made up of 12 amino acids. The CDR3: CASSLGASGYTF. CDR3 nucleotides: TGTGCCAGCAGTTTAGGGGCATCTGGCTACACCTTC.

This chain uses TRBV28 with TRBJ1-2; D may be TRBD1 (5 bases). Trimming took off 7 bases at V and 2 bases at J, with 17 bases between the two ends. The germline CDR1 and CDR2 sequences are MDHEN and SYDVKM. The CDR3 consists of 15 residues. Here the CDR3 DNA reads TGTGCCAGCACCGATCCCGCGGGGGTCAACTATGGCTACACCTTC. Translated, it gives CASTDPAGVNYGYTF.

The rearrangement uses TRBV3-1 (or the pseudogene TRBV3-2) and TRBJ1-2, with D uncertain. V was clipped by 0 bases and J by 6 bases, with 11 bases between them. The CDR3 spans 14 residues. The germline V gene has CDR1 LGHDT and CDR2 YNNKEL (reference sequence). The CDR3 DNA follows: TGTGCCAGCAGCCAAGAGTGGGTCCGAGATGGCTACACCTTC. This gives the protein CASSQEWVRDGYTF.

About this clone: The same CDR3 also results from other DNA sequences found in this sample. The chain couples TRBV7-2 to TRBJ2-7; D uncertain. Germline-derived CDR1 and CDR2 are SGHTA and FQGNSA. V was trimmed by 4 bases and J by 2 bases, leaving 3 bases between them. This CDR3 contains 11 residues. CDR3 nucleotide sequence: TGTGCCAGCAGCTCCGCCTACGAGCAGTACTTC. Amino acid sequence: CASSSAYEQYF.